This TCR beta chain was profiled in a study of blood T cells in healthy people across ages. For the second PCR, which ran for about 7 to 11 cycles, a sample-barcoded 5' primer and a J-beta primer mix were used. TCRdb reprocessed the 5' RACE reads with MiXCR, giving one entry per CDR3 protein. Of 700,000 to 800,000 distinct CDR3 sequences listed, about 42% were seen once; the top ten hold under 25%. This clonotype was seen only a few times. This receptor was identified in a woman in her fifties or sixties in good health. Sequenced: blood.

Here the CDR3 reads CSVEDPNTEAFF. For the CDR3, the DNA is TGCAGCGTTGAAGACCCGAACACTGAAGCTTTCTTT. The rearrangement links TRBV29-1 to TRBJ1-1; D not resolved. The CDR3 is 12 amino acids. Germline V gene data show CDR1 as SQVTM and CDR2 as ANQGSEA. Trimming took off 0 bases at V and 1 base at J, with 3 bases between the two ends. Based on the CDR3 plus reference TRBV29-1 and TRBJ1-1, the full variable domain is SAVISQKPSRDICQRGTSLTIQCQVDSQVTMMFWYRQQPGQSLTLIATANQGSEATYESGFVIDKFPISRPNLTFSTLTVSNMSPEDSSIYLCSVEDPNTEAFFGQGTRLTVV.